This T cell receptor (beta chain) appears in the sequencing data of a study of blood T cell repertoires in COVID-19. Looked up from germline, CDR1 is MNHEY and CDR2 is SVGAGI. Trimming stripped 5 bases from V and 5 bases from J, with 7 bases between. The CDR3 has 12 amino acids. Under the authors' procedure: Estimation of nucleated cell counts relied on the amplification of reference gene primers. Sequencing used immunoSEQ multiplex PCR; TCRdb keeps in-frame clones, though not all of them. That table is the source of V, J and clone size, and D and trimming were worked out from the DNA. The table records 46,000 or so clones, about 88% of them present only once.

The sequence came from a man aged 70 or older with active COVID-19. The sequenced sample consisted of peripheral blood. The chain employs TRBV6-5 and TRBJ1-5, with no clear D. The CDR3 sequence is CASSRDYQPQHF. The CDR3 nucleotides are TGTGCCAGCAGTCGAGACTATCAGCCCCAGCATTTT.